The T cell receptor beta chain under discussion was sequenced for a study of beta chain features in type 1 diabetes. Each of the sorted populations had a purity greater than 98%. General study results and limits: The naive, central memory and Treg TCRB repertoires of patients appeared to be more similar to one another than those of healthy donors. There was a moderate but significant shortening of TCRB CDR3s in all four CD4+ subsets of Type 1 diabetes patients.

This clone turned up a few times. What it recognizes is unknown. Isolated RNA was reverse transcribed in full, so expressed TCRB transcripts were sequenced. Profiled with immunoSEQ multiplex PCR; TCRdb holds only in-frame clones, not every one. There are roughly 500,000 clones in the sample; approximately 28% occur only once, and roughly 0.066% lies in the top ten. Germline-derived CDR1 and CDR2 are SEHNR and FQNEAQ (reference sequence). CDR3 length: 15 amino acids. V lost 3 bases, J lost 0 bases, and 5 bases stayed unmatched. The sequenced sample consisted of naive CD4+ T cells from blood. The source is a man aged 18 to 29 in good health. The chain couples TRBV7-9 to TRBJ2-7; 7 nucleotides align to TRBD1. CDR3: CASSFKDRSSYEQYF. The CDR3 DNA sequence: TGTGCCAGCAGCTTCAAGGACAGGAGCTCCTACGAGCAGTACTTC.